This TCR beta chain was captured by sequencing in a study of patients and donors after allogeneic stem cell transplantation. TCRdb re-called the RT-PCR reads through MiXCR, storing one row per CDR3 protein. The repertoire consists of about a million distinct CDR3 sequences, with roughly 18% occurring once and the leading ten covering around 6%. The CDR3 loop spans 14 amino acids. Germline values: CDR1 LNHDA, CDR2 SQIVND (reference sequence). The germline V and J ends were trimmed by 6 bases and 7 bases, with 15 bases remaining between them. This clonotype showed up just a few times. Sequencing was performed on blood, either unsorted or a sorted T cell fraction (not recorded which). The TCR originated in a human donor who was either an allogeneic HSCT recipient or a stem cell or donor lymphocyte infusion donor (not recorded which). It is not recorded whose cells these are; they may come from a transplant donor. J is TRBJ1-4 and V is TRBV19; possible D gene TRBD1, 5 bases. This CDR3 reads CASSDGALGEKLFF. The CDR3 nucleotides are TGTGCCAGTAGCGACGGGGCATTAGGTGAAAAACTGTTTTTT.